Presented here are 8 T cell receptor beta chains from one specimen sequenced in a study of blood T cells in healthy people across ages. Primed by a sample-barcoded 5' primer and a J-beta primer mix, a second PCR proceeded for about 7 to 11 cycles. TCRdb re-called the 5' RACE reads with MiXCR, one entry per CDR3 protein. The table shows 650,000 to 1,000,000 distinct CDR3 sequences, with about 37% occurring only once. Sequenced material: blood. The receptors stem from a man younger than 35 in good health.

The rearrangement joins TRBV25-1 to TRBJ1-1; maybe TRBD1 (5 bases). Trimming removed 3 bases at V and 5 bases at J, with 13 bases between. The CDR3 runs to 14 residues. Germline V gives CDR1 MGHDK, CDR2 SYGVNS. For the CDR3, the DNA is TGTGCCAGCAGTGATCCCCCCAGGGTAACTGAAGCTTTCTTT. As protein: CASSDPPRVTEAFF.

This chain uses TRBV2 with TRBJ2-5, with D tentatively TRBD2 (5 bases). The germline V gene encodes CDR1 SNHLY and CDR2 FYNNEI. The V end lost 0 bases, the J end lost 3 bases, and 5 bases lay between the germline ends. CDR3 length: 13 amino acids. Here the CDR3 DNA reads TGTGCCAGCAGTGAAGCGAGGGAAGAGACCCAGTACTTC. Its translation is CASSEAREETQYF. Drawing the rest from reference TRBV2 and TRBJ2-5, the complete variable domain is EPEVTQTPSHQVTQMGQEVILRCVPISNHLYFYWYRQILGQKVEFLVSFYNNEISEKSEIFDDQFSVERPDGSNFTLKIRSTKLEDSAMYFCASSEAREETQYFGPGTRLLVL.

The chain recombines TRBV28 with TRBJ2-7; D is undetermined. The J call may be wrong; the DNA end is better matched by TRBJ2-5. Germline CDR1 and CDR2: MDHEN and SYDVKM. This CDR3 has 14 residues. CDR3 sequence: CASSTRLGRETQYF. DNA for the CDR3: TGTGCCAGCAGTACCAGACTGGGCCGGGAGACCCAGTACTTC.

In its sample, this clonotype was seen a few times. J is TRBJ1-2 and V is TRBV25-1, with unresolved D. CDR1 is MGHDK and CDR2 is SYGVNS in the germline V gene. This CDR3 is 11 amino acids long. V was clipped by 2 bases and J by 11 bases, with 9 bases between them. The CDR3 here is CASSEGRTYTF. CDR3 sequence (DNA): TGTGCCAGCAGTGAAGGACGGACTTACACCTTC.

The chain is built from TRBV5-1 and TRBJ2-5; TRBD2 is a possible D gene (5 bases). Germline CDR1 reads SGHRS; CDR2 reads YFSETQ. Between the trimmed V and J ends, which lost 4 bases and 7 bases, there was a span of 14 bases. This CDR3 region has 13 residues. This CDR3 is CASSVFREGTQYF. In nucleotides, the CDR3 is TGCGCCAGCAGCGTGTTCCGAGAGGGGACCCAGTACTTC.

This chain connects TRBV29-1 to TRBJ2-3; D possibly matches TRBD1 or TRBD2 (6 bases each). V dropped 7 bases and J dropped 1 base, with 18 bases sitting between them. Germline CDR1 is SQVTM and CDR2 is ANQGSEA. The length of the CDR3 is 15 residues. CDR3 loop: CSGRWGAHGTDTQYF. In DNA form, the CDR3 reads TGCAGCGGGAGGTGGGGGGCCCATGGCACAGATACGCAGTATTTT.

There are many counts of this clonotype. This sequence joins TRBV12-3 or TRBV12-4 and TRBJ2-5; 11 nucleotides agree with TRBD1. V trimming: 5 bases; J trimming: 5 bases; junction bases outside the gene matches: 4. This CDR3 contains 14 residues. In nucleotides, the CDR3 is TGTGCCAGCAGTCTGGACAGGGGGCACGAGACCCAGTACTTC. Protein: CASSLDRGHETQYF.

The chain recombines TRBV27 with TRBJ1-2; 7 positions match TRBD1. CDR1 and CDR2 from the germline V gene are MNHEY and SMNVEV (reference sequence). The CDR3 has 17 residues. With V trimmed by 3 bases and J by 4 bases, 14 bases remained unmatched. This chain's CDR3 is CASSFSGGTASIYGYTF. The DNA for the CDR3 is TGTGCCAGCAGTTTTAGTGGGGGGACAGCTTCGATCTATGGCTACACCTTC.